This T cell receptor beta chain was found in a study of CXCR3-negative and CXCR3-positive naive CD8 T cells. Overall study: Approximately 130 million TRB reads were obtained in total, which works out to about 1.5 +/- 0.3 million per library. General study findings and limits: Naive CXCR3-negative and CXCR3-positive cells had similar TRBV-TRBJ usage; memory differed. Comparison of naive cells showed more hydrophobic TRB CDR3s in CXCR3-positive than in CXCR3-negative naive cells.

Of note for this clonotype: Its target is not known.

Via 5' RACE with UMI labels, TRB cDNA libraries were prepared. Following a re-call of the 5' RACE reads, TCRdb has one entry per CDR3 protein and lacks DNA. The sample table sets out about 98,000 distinct CDR3 sequences. The germline V gene encodes CDR1 LGHNA and CDR2 YNFKEQ. The CDR3 has 15 residues. The genes are TRBV4-2 and TRBJ2-1; the TRBD2 assignment by TCRdb is unverifiable without DNA. This receptor was taken from a human donor in good health. Some clones in this sample may be carry-over from other donors' samples. What was sequenced was naive CXCR3+ CD8+ T cells from blood. Indicated subset: CD45RO-CCR7+CD27+CD95- naive CD8+ T cells expressing CXCR3 (TNR3+). The CDR3: CASSQGPSGGTGQFF.